One and the same sample provided the 16 T cell receptor beta chains below, sequenced in a study of blood T cell repertoires in COVID-19. The data were produced by immunoSEQ multiplex PCR, yet TCRdb's version contains in-frame clones alone and is incomplete. This table holds roughly 200,000 clones, around nine tenths found once. Sequencing was done on a sample of PBMCs or T cells enriched from blood (not recorded which). Every receptor here comes from a woman in her thirties who had been exposed to COVID-19.

The J gene is TRBJ1-2, the V gene TRBV9; the D gene is possibly TRBD1 (5 bases). Trimming shortened V by 3 bases and J by 4 bases, and 7 bases separated the two germline ends. Germline assignment: CDR1 SGDLS and CDR2 YYNGEE. The CDR3 is made up of 12 amino acids. CDR3 nucleotide sequence: TGTGCCAGCAGCGGCCAGGGCTATGGCTACACCTTC. It translates to CASSGQGYGYTF.

The V call is TRBV24-1, the J call TRBJ2-1; D is possibly TRBD1 (5 bases). Trimming pared 2 bases from V and 6 bases from J, leaving 16 bases between. Germline CDR1 KGHDR, CDR2 SFDVKD. This CDR3 contains 16 residues. CDR3 sequence reads: CATSDSRGKDLNEQFF. CDR3 DNA: TGTGCCACCAGTGATTCAAGGGGCAAAGACCTCAATGAGCAGTTCTTC.

The CDR3 spells CASSYSVGLPTDTQYF. The CDR3 bases are TGTGCCAGCAGTTACTCGGTGGGGCTACCCACAGATACGCAGTATTTT. The rearrangement uses TRBV6-6 and TRBJ2-3; D possibly corresponds to TRBD1 (5 bases). The V and J ends lost 0 bases and 2 bases respectively, with 12 bases between them. The CDR3 sequence is 16 residues long. Germline CDR1 reads MNHNY; CDR2 reads SVGAGI (reference sequence).

This chain uses TRBV11-3 with TRBJ1-2, with TRBD1 matching 8 bases. This CDR3 is 15 amino acids long. After removal of 4 bases from V and 3 bases from J, the junction contained 7 bases not matched to a gene. CDR1 and CDR2 (germline): SGHNT, YENEEA. Written as DNA, the CDR3 is TGTGCCAGCAGCTCCGGGACAGGCTTTCACTATGGCTACACCTTC. Its protein product is CASSSGTGFHYGYTF.

The chain carries TRBV9 and TRBJ2-3; 10 positions agree with TRBD2. The CDR3 loop spans 18 amino acids. With 3 bases clipped from V and 0 bases from J, the junction kept 10 bases outside the gene matches. From germline, CDR1 is SGDLS and CDR2 YYNGEE. The chain's CDR3 is CASSAASSGGWSTDTQYF. DNA of the CDR3: TGTGCCAGCAGCGCCGCCTCTAGCGGGGGCTGGAGCACAGATACGCAGTATTTT.

The rearrangement uses TRBV18 and TRBJ2-7, with 12 bases that match TRBD2. CDR1 KGHSH and CDR2 LQKENI come from the germline V gene. The CDR3 has 16 amino acids. The junction had 8 bases not matched to a gene; V was cut back by 6 bases and J by 2 bases. The CDR3 here is CASSSTSGGKTYEQYF. In DNA, the CDR3 is TGTGCCAGCTCCTCAACTAGCGGGGGGAAAACCTACGAGCAGTACTTC.

CDR3 sequence: CASSPQGGAEQYF. CDR3 DNA: TGTGCCAGTAGTCCCCAAGGGGGCGCCGAGCAGTACTTC. The V gene is TRBV19, the J gene TRBJ2-7; 7 bases line up with TRBD1. The CDR3 has 13 amino acids. Germline V CDR1 and CDR2: LNHDA, SQIVND (reference sequence). Trimming cost V 5 bases and J 6 bases; bases outside gene matches: 7.

This clone was detected a few times. The rearrangement uses TRBV6-6 and TRBJ2-6; D might be TRBD1 (5 bases). Trimming took 5 bases from V and 0 from J, leaving 14 bases between them. Per germline, CDR1 MNHNY and CDR2 SVGAGI (reference sequence). This CDR3 has 17 residues. The CDR3 here is CASSPPTVFSGANVLTF. The CDR3 bases are TGTGCCAGCAGTCCCCCGACAGTTTTCTCTGGGGCCAACGTCCTGACTTTC.

The chain combines TRBV10-2 with TRBJ1-3; 9 nucleotides agree with TRBD1. J lost 7 bases, V lost 2 bases, and 12 bases had no gene match. The V gene's germline CDR1 is WSHSY and CDR2 SAAADI. CDR3 length: 17 amino acids. The CDR3 protein is CASSELHQPGTGNTIYF. The CDR3 DNA sequence: TGCGCCAGCAGTGAGCTCCACCAACCCGGGACAGGGAACACCATATATTTT.

This clone was seen only a few times. The chain combines TRBV19 with TRBJ1-4, with TRBD1 identical over 10 bases. CDR1 and CDR2 (germline): LNHDA, SQIVND (reference sequence). V was clipped by 10 bases and J by 8 bases; unmatched bases: 13. CDR3 length: 15 residues. Written as DNA, the CDR3 is TGTGCCACTGCCGGGGGTTCGGGACAGGGGGAAAAACTGTTTTTT. This sequence encodes CATAGGSGQGEKLFF.

Only one count was recorded for this clone. This sequence joins TRBV12-3 or TRBV12-4 and TRBJ2-7; D is unclear. The V end was cut by 3 bases, the J end by 0 bases, with 6 bases between. The CDR3 covers 13 residues. The CDR3 region has the DNA TGTGCCAGCAGTTTTAGTGTCTCCTACGAGCAGTACTTC. This sequence encodes CASSFSVSYEQYF.

The chain uses TRBV2 and TRBJ1-2; D uncertain. Trimming cost V 6 bases and J 6 bases, with 8 bases left between them. CDR1 and CDR2 (germline): SNHLY, FYNNEI. The CDR3 consists of 11 residues. CDR3 sequence: CASRSRNGYTF. In nucleotides, the CDR3 is TGTGCCAGCAGGTCCAGGAATGGCTACACCTTC.

The chain has TRBV9 and TRBJ2-7; 10 positions agree with TRBD1. V was pared by 0 bases and J by 2 bases, with 5 bases of the junction left unmatched. From germline, CDR1 is SGDLS and CDR2 YYNGEE. The CDR3 runs 16 residues. CDR3 DNA: TGTGCCAGCAGCGTAGGGGGGACAGGGGACGCCTACGAGCAGTACTTC. It encodes CASSVGGTGDAYEQYF.

This rearrangement joins TRBV19 to TRBJ1-2, with 8 bases that match TRBD1. Germline V gene sequence: CDR1 LNHDA, CDR2 SQIVND (reference sequence). The ends lost 5 bases at V and 7 bases at J; junction bases unmatched: 9. The CDR3 contains 14 residues. The CDR3 is CASSSGQGAGGYTF. CDR3 bases: TGTGCCAGTAGTTCCGGACAGGGAGCGGGTGGCTACACCTTC.

This chain's CDR3 is CASSLALMWGLSEGYTF. The DNA of the CDR3 is TGTGCCAGCAGCTTGGCCTTGATGTGGGGCCTAAGCGAGGGCTACACCTTC. V is TRBV5-5 and J is TRBJ1-2, with D maybe TRBD1 (5 bases). Trimming took 0 bases from V and 8 from J, leaving 23 bases between them. The CDR3 totals 17 residues. From germline, CDR1 is SGHKS and CDR2 YYEKEE (reference sequence).

This rearrangement joins TRBV15 to TRBJ1-5; possible D gene TRBD1, 6 bases. This CDR3 contains 17 residues. V lost 1 base and J lost 0, with 13 bases in between. Germline V gene data show CDR1 as LNHNV and CDR2 as YYDKDF (reference sequence). CDR3 protein: CATSRGINRDSNQPQHF. The CDR3, as DNA: TGTGCCACCAGCAGAGGGATTAACAGGGATAGCAATCAGCCCCAGCATTTT.